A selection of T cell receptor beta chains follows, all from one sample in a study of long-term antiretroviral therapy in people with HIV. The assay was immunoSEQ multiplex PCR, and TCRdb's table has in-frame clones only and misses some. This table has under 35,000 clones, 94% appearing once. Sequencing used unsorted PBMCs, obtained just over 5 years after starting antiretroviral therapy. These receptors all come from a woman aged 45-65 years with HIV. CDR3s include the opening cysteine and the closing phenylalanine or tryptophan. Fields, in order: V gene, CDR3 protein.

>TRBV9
CASSVGGEVDEQYF
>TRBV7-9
CASSWDRLGQPQHF
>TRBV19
CASSSGAIANYGYTF
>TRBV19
CASSFGSSTEAFF
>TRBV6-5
CASSYLQPNTEAFF
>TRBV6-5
CASSYSPSRTLHF
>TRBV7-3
CASSPQGVENTEAFF
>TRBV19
CASSRDRAGGGYTF
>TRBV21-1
CASSRTENYEQYF
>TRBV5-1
CASSPDRNYGYTF
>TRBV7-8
CASSSAGDWDDEQYF
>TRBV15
CATGEAGGQGDTQYF
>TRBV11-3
CASSLDGSSGGFDEQFF
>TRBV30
CAWRPGQGSFYEQYF
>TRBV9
CASSPGRAEVTGELFF
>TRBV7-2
CASSTNSYEQYF
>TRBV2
CASRTGLQGETQYF
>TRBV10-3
CAISEIEGDKNIQYF
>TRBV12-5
CASGLFVAVSRTDTQYF
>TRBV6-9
CASSFQVDSPLHF
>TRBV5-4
CASSRWTAALNEQFF
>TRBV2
CASSEPNAWGTAFF
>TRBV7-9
CASSPRDRSYEQYF